This T cell receptor (beta chain) derives from a study of T cells in Graves' hyperthyroidism and ophthalmopathy. Study-wide points: Blood shared most expanded thyroid clonotypes above 0.001. Ophthalmopathy was separated from stable hyperthyroidism by a 13 V-J model.

This clonotype was counted only a few times. The antigen remains undetermined. The source material, RNA transcripts, was used to amplify TCR beta CDR3 regions. Using the HTBI primer set, a first-round RT-PCR was run on the TCR CDR3. TCRdb re-derived calls from the multiplex PCR reads in MiXCR, one entry per CDR3 protein. The data hold around 600,000 distinct CDR3 sequences, with 15% to 18% observed a single time. Newly diagnosed patients aged 18 to 65 had hyperthyroidism of under 2 months' duration. From 9 to 10 ml of fresh peripheral blood, PBMCs were isolated. Trimming removed 9 bases at V and 2 bases at J, with 14 bases between. Germline V CDR1 and CDR2: SNHLY, FYNNEI. This CDR3 contains 14 residues.

Sample: blood. The J gene is TRBJ2-1, the V gene TRBV2; D is ambiguous. The receptor was isolated from a woman aged 25 to 45 with Graves' hyperthyroidism. The CDR3 DNA reads as TGTGCCAGTGGGGTTGGAGACCCCTACAATGAGCAGTTCTTC. Amino acid sequence: CASGVGDPYNEQFF.